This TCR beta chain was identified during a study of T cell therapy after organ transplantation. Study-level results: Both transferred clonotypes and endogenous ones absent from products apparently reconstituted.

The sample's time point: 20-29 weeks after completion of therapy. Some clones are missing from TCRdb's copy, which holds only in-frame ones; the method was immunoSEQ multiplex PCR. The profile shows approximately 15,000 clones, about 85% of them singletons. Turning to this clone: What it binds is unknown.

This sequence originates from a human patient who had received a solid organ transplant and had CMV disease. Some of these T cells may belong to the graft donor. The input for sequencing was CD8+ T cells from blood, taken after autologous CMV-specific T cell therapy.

The CDR3 spells CASSPWTRGGNTIYF. The CDR3 DNA is TGTGCCAGCAGCCCGTGGACTCGTGGAGGAAACACCATATATTTT. The chain uses TRBV7-9 and TRBJ1-3; the D is unclear. The CDR3 runs to 15 residues. V was trimmed by 5 bases and J by 4 bases, leaving 15 bases between them. From germline, CDR1 is SEHNR and CDR2 FQNEAQ (reference sequence).